The 32 T cell receptor beta chains reported below all come from one sample, sequenced in a study of T cell repertoires in cytomegalovirus infection. Their target antigens are unknown. Using its own MiXCR run on the reads, TCRdb lists one record per CDR3 protein. The table includes 50,000 to 65,000 distinct CDR3 sequences, over 15% detected once. The sample consisted of CD8+ T cells from cultured PBMCs, taken from culture after CMV antigen stimulation. Receptor source: a human donor in good health (CMV status not recorded). Some clones in this sample may be carry-over from other donors' samples.

This chain links TRBV4-1 with TRBJ2-7; D remains ambiguous. Per the germline V gene, CDR1 is MGHRA and CDR2 is YSYEKL. V was clipped by 0 bases and J by 1 base, with 10 bases between them. The CDR3 consists of 15 residues. The DNA for the CDR3 is TGCGCCAGCAGCCAAGAACACAGAATGTCCTACGAGCAGTACTTC. It is translated as CASSQEHRMSYEQYF.

This sequence joins TRBV6-6 and TRBJ2-3, with 12 bases that match TRBD2. V dropped 6 bases and J dropped 0; count of bases not matched to a gene: 10. CDR3 length: 18 residues. Per germline, CDR1 MNHNY and CDR2 SVGAGI (reference sequence). The CDR3 sequence is CASSWTGTSGLSTDTQYF. The CDR3 nucleotides read TGTGCCAGCAGCTGGACCGGGACTAGCGGGCTTAGCACAGATACGCAGTATTTT.

This clonotype was recorded a few times. V and J are TRBV7-9 and TRBJ2-7; D perhaps matches TRBD1 (5 bases). CDR1 and CDR2 from the germline V gene are SEHNR and FQNEAQ (reference sequence). The CDR3 is 13 amino acids. Between the trimmed V and J ends, which lost 6 bases and 1 base, there was a span of 10 bases. This CDR3 reads CASSPDSSYEQYF. CDR3 DNA: TGTGCCAGCAGTCCAGACAGTTCCTACGAGCAGTACTTC.

The chain employs TRBV7-2 and TRBJ2-7, with a tentative D call TRBD1 (6 bases). Trimming removed 2 bases at V and 0 bases at J, with 14 bases between. The CDR3 is made up of 16 amino acids. Germline V gene lookup returns CDR1 SGHTA and CDR2 FQGNSA. The CDR3 bases are TGTGCCAGCAGCTTACCGGACAGCGTATCCTCCTACGAGCAGTACTTC. This translates into CASSLPDSVSSYEQYF.

V is TRBV5-1 and J is TRBJ2-6; 7 bases align to TRBD1. CDR3 length: 15 amino acids. Trimming at V came to 4 bases and at J to 2 bases, leaving 3 bases not matched to a gene. Germline-derived CDR1 and CDR2 are SGHRS and YFSETQ. The CDR3 coding sequence is TGCGCCAGCAGCCCGACAGGGACTGGGGCCAACGTCCTGACTTTC. Its translation is CASSPTGTGANVLTF.

V gene TRBV7-7 combines with J gene TRBJ2-5, with 13 bases fitting TRBD2. Looked up from germline, CDR1 is SSHAT and CDR2 is FNYEAQ (reference sequence). This CDR3 has 18 residues. Unmatched junction bases numbered 5, after V lost 1 base and J lost 0 bases. This CDR3 reads CASSLGGLAGAHQETQYF. The CDR3 nucleotides read TGTGCCAGCAGCTTAGGCGGACTAGCGGGGGCTCACCAAGAGACCCAGTACTTC.

J is TRBJ2-7 and V is TRBV27, with D perhaps given as TRBD1 or TRBD2 (5 bases each). V was clipped by 4 bases and J by 2 bases, with 9 bases between them. CDR1 is MNHEY and CDR2 is SMNVEV in the germline V gene (reference sequence). This CDR3 has 13 amino acids. Here the CDR3 reads CASSWDPAYEQYF. CDR3 in DNA: TGTGCCAGCAGTTGGGACCCTGCCTACGAGCAGTACTTC.

V is TRBV4-1 and J is TRBJ1-1, with no clear D. Germline loops: CDR1 MGHRA, CDR2 YSYEKL. The CDR3 runs to 14 residues. Trimming removed 4 bases at V and 8 bases at J, with 17 bases between. The CDR3 region is CASSLSSFDREAFF. Written as DNA, the CDR3 is TGCGCCAGCAGCCTCTCGAGCTTTGACCGAGAAGCTTTCTTT.

This clonotype has only a few counts. The rearrangement links TRBV7-9 to TRBJ1-5; D perhaps matches TRBD1 (6 bases). The V gene lost 1 base and the J gene lost 11 bases, with 18 bases spanning the gap. The CDR3 loop spans 15 amino acids. The germline V gene encodes CDR1 SEHNR and CDR2 FQNEAQ (reference sequence). The CDR3 loop is CASSLGGQGRQAQHF. Here the CDR3 DNA reads TGTGCCAGCAGCTTAGGGGGGCAGGGTAGGCAAGCCCAGCATTTT. Together with reference TRBV7-9 and TRBJ1-5, the CDR3 gives the full variable domain: DTGVSQNPRHKITKRGQNVTFRCDPISEHNRLYWYRQTLGQGPEFLTYFQNEAQLEKSRLLSDRFSAERPKGSFSTLEIQRTEQGDSAMYLCASSLGGQGRQAQHFGDGTRLSIL.

V is TRBV7-9 and J is TRBJ2-1; a weak D match, TRBD1 (5 bases). V lost 5 bases to trimming and J lost 6 bases, with 14 bases between them. The CDR3 sequence is 14 residues long. CDR1 and CDR2 from the germline V gene are SEHNR and FQNEAQ (reference sequence). The CDR3, as DNA: TGTGCCAGCAGCCCTGAAACAGGTTTCAATGAGCAGTTCTTC. Residues: CASSPETGFNEQFF.

This clonotype showed up many times. CDR3 DNA sequence: TGTGCCAGCAGTTACGGTACTTTCCCTTTGGATGAGCAGTTCTTC. Protein: CASSYGTFPLDEQFF. The chain recombines TRBV6-6 with TRBJ2-1; D not resolved. The CDR3 loop spans 15 amino acids. V gave up 2 bases and J gave up 8 bases, with 16 bases separating them. Germline V gives CDR1 MNHNY, CDR2 SVGAGI (reference sequence).

This rearrangement joins TRBV6-5 to TRBJ2-5; TRBD2 is a possible D gene (6 bases). Germline lookup yields CDR1 MNHEY and CDR2 SVGAGI. The CDR3 contains 15 residues. Trimming removed 7 bases at V and 3 bases at J, with 18 bases between. CDR3 protein: CASNPSWRVEETQYF. CDR3 in DNA: TGTGCCAGCAACCCCTCTTGGAGGGTAGAAGAGACCCAGTACTTC.

The chain combines TRBV7-8 with TRBJ1-5; 8 positions agree with TRBD1. Germline V gene lookup returns CDR1 SGHVS and CDR2 FQNEAQ. V dropped 5 bases and J dropped 6; count of bases not matched to a gene: 9. CDR3 length: 15 residues. CDR3 region: CASSARAGGGQPQHF. CDR3 bases: TGTGCCAGCAGCGCCCGAGCAGGGGGCGGTCAGCCCCAGCATTTT.

This clonotype was seen at least ten times. J is TRBJ1-1 and V is TRBV7-2, with D possibly being TRBD1 (5 bases). Trimming took 6 bases from V and 4 from J, leaving 18 bases between them. The CDR3 has 15 amino acids. CDR1 is SGHTA, CDR2 FQGNSA, per germline. CDR3 sequence reads: CASRNKAGGGTEAFF. CDR3 coding DNA: TGTGCCAGCAGAAATAAAGCCGGGGGTGGCACTGAAGCTTTCTTT.

This clonotype showed up just a few times. The chain links TRBV7-2 to TRBJ1-2; D is uncertain. The V end lost 5 bases, the J end lost 7 bases, and 14 bases lay between the germline ends. The CDR3 has 13 amino acids. Germline V lookup: CDR1 SGHTA, CDR2 FQGNSA. CDR3 nucleotide sequence: TGTGCCAGCAGCGTCTTCGAGGGTCGTGGCTACACCTTC. Translation gives CASSVFEGRGYTF.

V gene TRBV12-5 combines with J gene TRBJ1-1; D perhaps matches TRBD1 (6 bases). Looked up from germline, CDR1 is LGHNT and CDR2 is FRNRAP. The V end was cut by 5 bases, the J end by 6 bases, with 13 bases between. The CDR3 contains 13 residues. The CDR3 DNA follows: TGTGCTAGTGGTCCGGACAGTAAGCCTGAAGCTTTCTTT. This gives the protein CASGPDSKPEAFF. Full variable domain (missing parts from reference TRBV12-5 and TRBJ1-1): DARVTQTPRHKVTEMGQEVTMRCQPILGHNTVFWYRQTMMQGLELLAYFRNRAPLDDSGMPKDRFSAEMPDATLATLKIQPSEPRDSAVYFCASGPDSKPEAFFGQGTRLTVV.

The chain is built from TRBV4-3 and TRBJ2-3; either TRBD1 or TRBD2 may supply D (5 bases each). With 3 bases removed from V and 0 bases from J, the gap between germline ends came to 10 bases. CDR3 length: 15 amino acids. Germline V gene data show CDR1 as LGHNA and CDR2 as YSLEER. Written as DNA, the CDR3 is TGCGCCAGCAGCCACAGGGACGTGAGCACAGATACGCAGTATTTT. It codes for CASSHRDVSTDTQYF.

This clonotype was found a few times. The V gene is TRBV7-7, the J gene TRBJ2-7; D call uncertain. V was cut by 5 bases and J by 2 bases, with 10 bases left in between. The CDR3 contains 13 residues. Looked up from germline, CDR1 is SSHAT and CDR2 is FNYEAQ (reference sequence). CDR3 amino acids: CASSLEPTYEQYF. The CDR3 DNA reads TGTGCCAGCAGCCTCGAGCCCACCTACGAGCAGTACTTC.

In this sample, this clonotype turned up a few times. The rearrangement joins TRBV7-2 to TRBJ1-2; 10 positions match TRBD1. With V trimmed by 3 bases and J by 5 bases, 3 bases remained unmatched. This CDR3 comprises 14 residues. In germline, CDR1 is SGHTA, CDR2 FQGNSA. CDR3 loop: CASSFGTGDYGYTF. CDR3 DNA sequence: TGTGCCAGCAGCTTCGGGACAGGGGATTATGGCTACACCTTC.

The chain has TRBV7-8 and TRBJ2-7, with 9 bases aligning to TRBD2. The germline CDR1 and CDR2 sequences are SGHVS and FQNEAQ. J lost 2 bases, V lost 5 bases, and 10 bases had no gene match. This CDR3 is built from 16 residues. CDR3 protein: CASSLWAGGLAYEQYF. The CDR3 nucleotides read TGTGCCAGCAGCCTCTGGGCGGGAGGGCTTGCCTACGAGCAGTACTTC. Full variable domain (outside the CDR3, taken from reference TRBV7-8 and TRBJ2-7): GAGVSQSPRYKVAKRGQDVALRCDPISGHVSLFWYQQALGQGPEFLTYFQNEAQLDKSGLPSDRFFAERPEGSVSTLKIQRTQQEDSAVYLCASSLWAGGLAYEQYFGPGTRLTVT.

This clonotype has just a few counts. The chain couples TRBV6-5 to TRBJ2-1; D is unclear. V was shortened by 2 bases and J by 0 bases, with 5 bases between the two germline ends. Germline CDR1 and CDR2: MNHEY and SVGAGI. The CDR3 is made up of 14 amino acids. CDR3 amino acids: CASSYIDSYNEQFF. The DNA for the CDR3 is TGTGCCAGCAGTTACATAGACTCCTACAATGAGCAGTTCTTC.

This clonotype was detected once. The V call is TRBV2, the J call TRBJ2-1; D remains unclear. Trimming took 5 bases from V and 9 from J, leaving 8 bases between them. Germline V gene data show CDR1 as SNHLY and CDR2 as FYNNEI. The CDR3 spans 11 residues. CDR3 region: CASSKEREQFF. CDR3 sequence (DNA): TGTGCCAGCAGTAAGGAGCGTGAGCAGTTCTTC.

This clonotype was seen more than once but under ten times. This rearrangement joins TRBV19 to TRBJ2-1; 11 bases line up with TRBD1. The CDR3 extends over 15 amino acids. With 6 bases clipped from V and 6 bases from J, the junction kept 7 bases outside the gene matches. Germline values: CDR1 LNHDA, CDR2 SQIVND (reference sequence). For the CDR3, the DNA is TGTGCCAGTAGACTGGGACAGGGGGTAATCAATGAGCAGTTCTTC. It encodes CASRLGQGVINEQFF.

The chain's CDR3 is CASSQLELFSSTDTQYF. The CDR3 DNA reads TGCGCCAGCAGCCAACTCGAACTATTTTCTAGCACAGATACGCAGTATTTT. The V call is TRBV4-1, the J call TRBJ2-3; D gene uncertain. CDR3 size: 17 residues. V was shortened by 2 bases and J by 0 bases, with 15 bases between the two germline ends. Germline CDR1 and CDR2: MGHRA and YSYEKL.

V gene TRBV7-9 combines with J gene TRBJ1-2, with a tentative D call TRBD1 (5 bases). V was trimmed by 2 bases and J by 5 bases, leaving 15 bases between them. The V gene's germline CDR1 is SEHNR and CDR2 FQNEAQ (reference sequence). The CDR3 is made up of 15 amino acids. CDR3: CASSLPSGTPYGYTF. The CDR3 nucleotides are TGTGCCAGCAGCTTACCCTCGGGGACCCCTTATGGCTACACCTTC.

This clonotype is termed medium-sized. The chain is built from TRBV7-9 and TRBJ1-5; no clear D. The CDR3 sequence is 15 residues long. Germline assignment: CDR1 SEHNR and CDR2 FQNEAQ (reference sequence). The ends were cut back, 2 bases at V and 0 bases at J, with 8 bases in the middle. CDR3 region: CASSLTGVSNQPQHF. CDR3 DNA sequence: TGTGCCAGCAGCTTAACCGGGGTTAGCAATCAGCCCCAGCATTTT.

V and J are TRBV7-9 and TRBJ2-4; 8 nucleotides align to TRBD1. The V gene's germline CDR1 is SEHNR and CDR2 FQNEAQ (reference sequence). The junction had 7 bases not matched to a gene; V was cut back by 5 bases and J by 1 base. CDR3 length: 16 residues. The CDR3 loop is CASSVHRGMAKNIQYF. CDR3 sequence (DNA): TGTGCCAGCAGCGTCCACAGGGGGATGGCCAAAAACATTCAGTACTTC.

This clonotype was recorded at least ten times. The chain couples TRBV7-6 to TRBJ2-5; D not resolved. V dropped 1 base and J dropped 1 base, with 4 bases sitting between them. CDR1 is SGHVS and CDR2 is FNYEAQ in the germline V gene. The CDR3 length is 13 residues. For the CDR3, the DNA is TGTGCCAGCAGCTTAGGGGGCCAAGAGACCCAGTACTTC. As protein: CASSLGGQETQYF.

The V and J genes are TRBV7-6 and TRBJ1-1, with D perhaps TRBD1 (5 bases). V lost 7 bases and J 8 bases, leaving 14 bases between the germline ends. The CDR3 is made up of 12 amino acids. CDR1 SGHVS and CDR2 FNYEAQ come from the germline V gene. CDR3 coding DNA: TGTGCCAGCACCCCAATTGGGGGGGAAGCTTTCTTT. Protein sequence: CASTPIGGEAFF.

The chain couples TRBV14 to TRBJ1-1; no firm D call. V was trimmed by 2 bases and J by 0 bases, leaving 10 bases between them. The CDR3 covers 15 residues. Per the germline V gene, CDR1 is SGHDN and CDR2 is FVKESK. CDR3 loop: CASSQRHNLNTEAFF. Here the CDR3 DNA reads TGTGCCAGCAGCCAAAGACACAACCTGAACACTGAAGCTTTCTTT.

Only a few counts were recorded for this clonotype. CDR3 sequence reads: CASSFGVTGELFF. CDR3 in DNA: TGTGCCAGCAGCTTTGGCGTGACCGGGGAGCTGTTTTTT. The chain joins TRBV7-8 to TRBJ2-2, with D hard to call. Looked up from germline, CDR1 is SGHVS and CDR2 is FQNEAQ. V dropped 3 bases and J dropped 5 bases, with 7 bases sitting between them. The CDR3 runs 13 residues.

This clonotype was seen repeatedly, ten times or more. The chain combines TRBV6-2 or TRBV6-3 with TRBJ2-7, with D perhaps being TRBD1 or TRBD2 (7 bases each). V was trimmed by 4 bases and J by 5 bases, leaving 15 bases between them. Germline V CDR1 and CDR2: MNHEY, SVGEGT. CDR3 length equals 14 residues. CDR3 sequence: CASSSPTGTNEQYF. CDR3 nucleotide sequence: TGTGCCAGCAGTTCGCCGACAGGGACTAACGAGCAGTACTTC.